Below, one T cell receptor (beta chain) is given with its context. Its cognate antigen is unknown. An end of the junction differs from the germline gene, which may be a read error. Researchers ran the PCR with 60 Vbeta and 13 Jbeta primers. Original analysis: Unique TCR beta chains numbered approximately 76 million in a later analysis, with around 12 million shared. The data were produced by immunoSEQ multiplex PCR, yet TCRdb's version contains in-frame clones alone and is incomplete. Clone size and the V and J calls come from that table; the DNA yielded D and trimming. This repertoire shows roughly 100,000 clones, 13% to 15% found once; its top ten account for around 0.9%. This sample was taken from a study of cytomegalovirus exposure and HLA in healthy donors. Study outcomes and limitations: In a later analysis, TCR association rates varied by HLA locus: DRB1 most, HLA-C fewest. Later genetic work tied a missense DCLRE1C variant to beta-chain V and J trimming.

Healthy people donating bone marrow made up the donors. The V gene's germline CDR1 is MNHEY and CDR2 SMNVEV (reference sequence). The CDR3 is 13 residues long. The chain employs TRBV27 and TRBJ1-5; D perhaps matches TRBD1 (5 bases). The sequenced sample was PBMCs. The clonotype comes from a female donor in good health and CMV-seronegative. The CDR3 loop is CASSVSGHQPQHF. The CDR3 DNA follows: TGTGCCAGCAGTGTATCGGGGCATCAGCCCCAGCATTTT.